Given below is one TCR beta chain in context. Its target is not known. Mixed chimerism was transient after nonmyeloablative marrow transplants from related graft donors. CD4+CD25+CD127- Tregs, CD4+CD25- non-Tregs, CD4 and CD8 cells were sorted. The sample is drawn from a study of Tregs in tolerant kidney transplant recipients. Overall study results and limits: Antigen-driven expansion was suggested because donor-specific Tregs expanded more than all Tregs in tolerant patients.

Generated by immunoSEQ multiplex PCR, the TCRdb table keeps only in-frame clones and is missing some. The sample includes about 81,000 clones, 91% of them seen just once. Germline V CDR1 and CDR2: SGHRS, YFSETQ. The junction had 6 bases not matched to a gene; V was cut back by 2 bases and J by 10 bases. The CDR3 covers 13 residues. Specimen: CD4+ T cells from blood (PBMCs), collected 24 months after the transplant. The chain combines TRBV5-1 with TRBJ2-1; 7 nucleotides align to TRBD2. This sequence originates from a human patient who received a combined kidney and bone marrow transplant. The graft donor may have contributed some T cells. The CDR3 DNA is TGCGCCAGCAGCTTAGCTACTAGCGACGAGCAGTTCTTC. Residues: CASSLATSDEQFF.